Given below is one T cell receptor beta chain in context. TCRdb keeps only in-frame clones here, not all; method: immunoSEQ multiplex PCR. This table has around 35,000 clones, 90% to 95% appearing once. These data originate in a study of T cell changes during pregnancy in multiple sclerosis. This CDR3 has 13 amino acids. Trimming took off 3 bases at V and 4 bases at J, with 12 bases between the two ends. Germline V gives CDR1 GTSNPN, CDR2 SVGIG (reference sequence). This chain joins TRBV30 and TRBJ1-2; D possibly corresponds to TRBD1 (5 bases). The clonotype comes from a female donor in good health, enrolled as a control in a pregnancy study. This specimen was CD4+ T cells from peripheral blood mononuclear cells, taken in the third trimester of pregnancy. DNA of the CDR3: TGTGCCTGGAGAGGAGGGGCCGGCTATGGCTACACCTTC. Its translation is CAWRGGAGYGYTF.